The 10 T cell receptor beta chains below were found in one sample sequenced in a study of shared clonotypes between healthy human individuals. The method was immunoSEQ multiplex PCR; TCRdb's version includes in-frame clones alone and lacks a portion of them. The table records hundreds of thousands of clones, around 78% of them present only once. The sample comprised memory CD4+ T cells sorted from blood. Subset meaning: CD45RA-negative fraction. Source of these receptors: a woman in her 30s in good health.

The V gene is TRBV28, the J gene TRBJ2-5; perhaps D is TRBD1 or TRBD2 (5 bases each). Germline V CDR1 and CDR2: MDHEN, SYDVKM. V was shortened by 1 base and J by 5 bases, with 8 bases between the two germline ends. This CDR3 comprises 13 residues. The CDR3 nucleotides are TGTGCCAGCAGTTTATACAGGAGGGAGACCCAGTACTTC. It specifies CASSLYRRETQYF.

The chain combines TRBV5-1 with TRBJ1-1, with 11 bases identical to TRBD1. CDR1 is SGHRS and CDR2 is YFSETQ in the germline V gene. The CDR3 sequence is 14 residues long. J was trimmed by 8 bases and V by 5 bases; bases with no gene match: 8. CDR3 sequence reads: CASSRGTGGIEAFF. The CDR3 region has the DNA TGCGCCAGCAGTCGCGGGACAGGGGGTATCGAAGCTTTCTTT.

J is TRBJ2-7 and V is TRBV11-2; TRBD2 aligns across 9 bases. CDR3 length: 15 amino acids. Germline assignment: CDR1 SGHAT and CDR2 FQNNGV. Unmatched junction bases numbered 8, after V lost 1 base and J lost 7 bases. CDR3 protein: CASSLVAGGPLEQYF. The CDR3 bases are TGTGCCAGCAGCTTAGTGGCGGGAGGGCCCCTGGAGCAGTACTTC.

The chain carries TRBV7-9 and TRBJ2-2; D call uncertain. V shed 3 bases and J shed 7 bases, with 3 bases lying between them. Germline loops: CDR1 SEHNR, CDR2 FQNEAQ (reference sequence). The CDR3 runs 11 residues. The CDR3 reads CASSFGGELFF. In DNA, the CDR3 is TGTGCCAGCAGCTTTGGCGGGGAGCTGTTTTTT.

With respect to this clone: The sample carries other DNA sequences with the same CDR3. The chain uses TRBV4-2 and TRBJ1-2; perhaps TRBD1 as D (6 bases). This CDR3 region has 14 residues. The V and J ends lost 1 base and 2 bases respectively, with 8 bases between them. The germline V gene encodes CDR1 LGHNA and CDR2 YNFKEQ. For the CDR3, the DNA is TGTGCCAGCAGCCAAGGGACAGACAACTATGGCTACACCTTC. It translates to CASSQGTDNYGYTF.

With respect to this clone: Distinct nucleotide sequences in the sample also encode this CDR3. The chain couples TRBV5-1 to TRBJ2-7, with 7 nucleotides matching TRBD2. CDR3 size: 15 residues. In germline, CDR1 is SGHRS, CDR2 YFSETQ. The V segment lost 4 bases and the J segment 0 bases; nucleotides outside the gene matches: 7. CDR3 sequence reads: CASSPRAGSSYEQYF. The CDR3 DNA follows: TGCGCCAGCAGCCCGCGAGCGGGGAGCTCCTACGAGCAGTACTTC.

This chain connects TRBV19 to TRBJ1-2; 7 nucleotides agree with TRBD1. Looked up from germline, CDR1 is LNHDA and CDR2 is SQIVND (reference sequence). CDR3 length: 14 residues. V lost 9 bases, J lost 3 bases, and 10 bases stayed unmatched. CDR3 loop: CASRKGDRDYGYTF. CDR3 DNA sequence: TGTGCCAGCCGAAAGGGGGACAGAGACTATGGCTACACCTTC. Based on the CDR3 plus reference TRBV19 and TRBJ1-2, the full variable domain is DGGITQSPKYLFRKEGQNVTLSCEQNLNHDAMYWYRQDPGQGLRLIYYSQIVNDFQKGDIAEGYSVSREKKESFPLTVTSAQKNPTAFYLCASRKGDRDYGYTFGSGTRLTVV.

The sample holds many counts of this clone. The J gene is TRBJ2-5, the V gene TRBV5-1, with TRBD1 matching 11 bases. This CDR3 has 16 residues. Germline CDR1 SGHRS, CDR2 YFSETQ. V was clipped by 4 bases and J by 5 bases; unmatched bases: 10. The CDR3 sequence is CASSTQPDRGLETQYF. As DNA, the CDR3 is TGCGCCAGCAGCACGCAACCGGACAGGGGGCTGGAGACCCAGTACTTC.

The rearrangement joins TRBV7-9 to TRBJ2-2, with 9 bases fitting TRBD1. With V trimmed by 5 bases and J by 7 bases, 5 bases remained unmatched. The CDR3 consists of 14 residues. Germline CDR1 is SEHNR and CDR2 is FQNEAQ (reference sequence). The chain's CDR3 is CASSPGQGNGELFF. CDR3 sequence (DNA): TGTGCCAGCAGCCCGGGACAGGGCAACGGGGAGCTGTTTTTT. Together with reference TRBV7-9 and TRBJ2-2, the CDR3 gives the full variable domain: DTGVSQNPRHKITKRGQNVTFRCDPISEHNRLYWYRQTLGQGPEFLTYFQNEAQLEKSRLLSDRFSAERPKGSFSTLEIQRTEQGDSAMYLCASSPGQGNGELFFGEGSRLTVL.

The rearrangement links TRBV7-8 to TRBJ2-5, with 8 bases aligning to TRBD1. The germline V gene encodes CDR1 SGHVS and CDR2 FQNEAQ. The CDR3 sequence is 17 residues long. Germline trimming cut 7 bases from V and 4 bases from J; bases unmatched to any gene: 17. The DNA for the CDR3 is TGTGCCAGCAACCCTCCACGGCGGACAGGGCGGCGAGAGACCCAGTACTTC. As protein: CASNPPRRTGRRETQYF. The entire variable domain, with the rest obtained from reference TRBV7-8 and TRBJ2-5, is as follows: GAGVSQSPRYKVAKRGQDVALRCDPISGHVSLFWYQQALGQGPEFLTYFQNEAQLDKSGLPSDRFFAERPEGSVSTLKIQRTQQEDSAVYLCASNPPRRTGRRETQYFGPGTRLLVL.